These 23 T cell receptor beta chains share one sample of origin, sequenced in a study of regulatory T cells in long-lasting Graves disease. The sample's time point: newly diagnosed GD, antithyroid drugs for less than 3 months. The TCR library was made from RNA extracted from PBMCs. To make TCR beta libraries, researchers used iRepertoire HTBI primers and Arm-PCR of CDR3 regions. TCRdb independently ran MiXCR on the multiplex PCR reads; one entry per CDR3 protein. There are 350,000 to 450,000 distinct CDR3 sequences in the sample; about 12% occur only once, and approximately 19% lies in the top ten. The same data also went into a second study, on T cells in Graves' hyperthyroidism and ophthalmopathy.

The starting material was peripheral blood mononuclear cells (PBMCs), obtained at new diagnosis, from a patient treated with antithyroid drugs. The receptors shown here come from a woman younger than 30 with Graves disease.

V and J are TRBV20-1 and TRBJ2-3, with 11 bases aligning to TRBD2. Germline V lookup: CDR1 DFQATT, CDR2 SNEGSKA (reference sequence). V lost 2 bases and J lost 9; bases outside the gene matches: 4. The CDR3 sequence is 13 residues long. CDR3 DNA: TGCAGTGCTAGAATAGCGGGAGGGCCCACGCAGTATTTT. It encodes CSARIAGGPTQYF.

This clonotype was counted between two and nine times. V and J are TRBV13 and TRBJ1-3; D is possibly TRBD1 (6 bases). The CDR3 totals 14 residues. Trimming took 6 bases from V and 2 from J, leaving 11 bases between them. In germline, CDR1 is PRHDT, CDR2 FYEKMQ (reference sequence). The CDR3 region is CASSLQGTGNTIYF. In DNA, the CDR3 is TGTGCCAGCAGTTTACAGGGAACTGGAAACACCATATATTTT. Using reference TRBV13 and TRBJ1-3 for the parts outside the CDR3, the full variable domain is AAGVIQSPRHLIKEKRETATLKCYPIPRHDTVYWYQQGPGQDPQFLISFYEKMQSDKGSIPDRFSAQQFSDYHSELNMSSLELGDSALYFCASSLQGTGNTIYFGEGSWLTVV.

This clonotype appeared many times. V usage is TRBV7-9 and J usage is TRBJ2-3; the match to TRBD2 covers 11 bases. The CDR3 is 17 amino acids. Germline CDR1 SEHNR, CDR2 FQNEAQ (reference sequence). Trimming removed 1 base from V and 5 bases from J; junction bases left unmatched: 8. This CDR3 reads CASSLGVTSGRGDTQYF. The CDR3, as DNA: TGTGCCAGCAGCTTAGGGGTTACTAGCGGGAGAGGAGATACGCAGTATTTT.

This clonotype was seen repeatedly, ten times or more. The chain combines TRBV19 with TRBJ2-1; D is possibly TRBD1 or TRBD2 (5 bases each). V lost 5 bases, J lost 9 bases, and 11 bases lay in between. Looked up from germline, CDR1 is LNHDA and CDR2 is SQIVND (reference sequence). The CDR3 runs to 12 residues. Written as DNA, the CDR3 is TGTGCCAGTAGTGATGTGGGACCTGAGCAGTTCTTC. Its protein product is CASSDVGPEQFF.

This clonotype was detected only a few times. CDR3 in DNA: TGCAGTGCTAGCCAAAACACTGAAGCTTTCTTT. Translation: CSASQNTEAFF. This chain connects TRBV20-1 to TRBJ1-1, with D unclear. CDR1 is DFQATT and CDR2 is SNEGSKA in the germline V gene (reference sequence). The CDR3 spans 11 residues. Trimming removed 3 bases from V and 2 bases from J, with 4 bases in between.

J is TRBJ1-6 and V is TRBV2, with TRBD1 as a possible D gene (5 bases). The CDR3 is 14 residues long. Germline CDR1 reads SNHLY; CDR2 reads FYNNEI. V was pared by 7 bases and J by 6 bases, with 13 bases between. CDR3 protein: CASTVDRVNSPLHF. CDR3 DNA sequence: TGTGCCAGCACCGTTGACAGAGTTAATTCACCCCTCCACTTT.

This clonotype showed up just a few times. This sequence joins TRBV7-2 and TRBJ2-1, with 10 positions matching TRBD2. The CDR3 contains 17 residues. V dropped 1 base and J dropped 4; count of bases not matched to a gene: 7. From germline, CDR1 is SGHTA and CDR2 FQGNSA. The CDR3 protein is CASSLGLAGEWYNEQFF. CDR3 coding DNA: TGTGCCAGCAGCTTAGGTCTAGCGGGAGAGTGGTACAATGAGCAGTTCTTC.

This clonotype appeared a few times. The chain couples TRBV27 to TRBJ2-1; TRBD2 matches at 7 bases. V gave up 4 bases and J gave up 4 bases; unmatched junction bases: 7. CDR1 and CDR2 (germline): MNHEY, SMNVEV (reference sequence). The CDR3 is 15 residues long. This CDR3 reads CASSSGLGRYNEQFF. In DNA form, the CDR3 reads TGTGCCAGCAGTTCCGGACTAGGACGGTACAATGAGCAGTTCTTC.

The table lists this clonotype with a few counts. The chain combines TRBV7-9 with TRBJ2-7; D is perhaps TRBD1 (6 bases). The length of the CDR3 is 13 residues. V was shortened by 5 bases and J by 5 bases, with 13 bases between the two germline ends. In germline, CDR1 is SEHNR, CDR2 FQNEAQ (reference sequence). In DNA, the CDR3 is TGTGCCAGCAGCCACGGACAGTTCGACGAGCAGTACTTC. Protein product: CASSHGQFDEQYF.

In this sample, this clonotype turned up many times. This chain links TRBV3-1 with TRBJ2-5, with D possibly being TRBD1 (6 bases). The germline CDR1 and CDR2 sequences are LGHDT and YNNKEL (reference sequence). With 5 bases removed from V and 2 bases from J, the gap between germline ends came to 9 bases. The CDR3 runs to 13 residues. CDR3 in DNA: TGTGCCAGCAGCTCGGACAGTCAAGAGACCCAGTACTTC. Translated: CASSSDSQETQYF.

In the case of this clonotype: A much larger clone differs from this one at a single base, so this may be a read error. V usage is TRBV20-1 and J usage is TRBJ2-7; the D gene is possibly TRBD1 (6 bases). The CDR3 runs 14 residues. V lost 5 bases to trimming and J lost 4 bases, with 18 bases between them. CDR1 and CDR2 from the germline V gene are DFQATT and SNEGSKA (reference sequence). Here the CDR3 reads CSAGSGAAIYEQYF. CDR3 DNA: TGCAGTGCTGGCTCAGGGGCGGCTATATACGAGCAGTACTTC.

This clonotype was recorded many times. The chain joins TRBV7-2 to TRBJ2-1; TRBD2 agrees at 9 bases. The CDR3 has 13 amino acids. With V trimmed by 1 base and J by 8 bases, 0 bases remained unmatched. Germline values: CDR1 SGHTA, CDR2 FQGNSA. CDR3 coding DNA: TGTGCCAGCAGCTTAGTAGCGGGAGATGAGCAGTTCTTC. Protein sequence: CASSLVAGDEQFF.

In this sample, this clonotype turned up many times. The chain recombines TRBV6-1 with TRBJ2-5; 7 nucleotides agree with TRBD1. Losses at the gene ends were 8 bases for V and 4 bases for J; bases not matched to a gene: 19. The germline V gene encodes CDR1 MNHNS and CDR2 SASEGT. The CDR3 contains 17 residues. As DNA, the CDR3 is TGTGCCAGCTTTCCGGGACACCGAATCCACAGGGGAGAGACCCAGTACTTC. It encodes CASFPGHRIHRGETQYF.

The chain recombines TRBV6-9 with TRBJ2-4; 11 nucleotides match TRBD2. Trimming took 3 bases from V and 1 from J; bases not matched to a gene: 8. The CDR3 runs 18 residues. Germline CDR1 MNHGY, CDR2 SVAAGI. CDR3 region: CASSYSNPSGRAKNIQYF. In DNA form, the CDR3 reads TGTGCCAGCAGTTACTCGAACCCTAGCGGGAGGGCCAAAAACATTCAGTACTTC.

The count of this clonotype is one. A much larger clonotype is one base distant, so this may be a read error. V usage is TRBV9 and J usage is TRBJ1-2; maybe TRBD1 (6 bases). There are 13 residues in the CDR3. Germline CDR1 and CDR2: SGDLS and YYNGEE. Between the trimmed V and J ends, which lost 3 bases and 6 bases, there was a span of 12 bases. The DNA for the CDR3 is TGTGCCAGCAGCGCACGACAGGACGATGGCTACACCTTC. Protein product: CASSARQDDGYTF.

Turning to this clonotype: A much larger clone is a single base away; this may be a read error. V is TRBV20-1 and J is TRBJ2-4; D is perhaps TRBD1 or TRBD2 (5 bases each). The CDR3 runs to 12 residues. The germline CDR1 and CDR2 sequences are DFQATT and SNEGSKA (reference sequence). The CDR3 DNA is TGCAGTGCTAGAGATGAGGGGAGTGAGCAGTCCTTC. Translating it yields CSARDEGSEQSF.

In this sample, this clonotype turned up a few times. The J gene is TRBJ2-1, the V gene TRBV20-1, with TRBD2 as a possible D gene (6 bases). V lost 0 bases and J lost 9, with 24 bases in between. The CDR3 has 17 amino acids. Germline V lookup: CDR1 DFQATT, CDR2 SNEGSKA (reference sequence). This chain's CDR3 is CSARDLERTAGGIEQFF. In DNA, the CDR3 is TGCAGTGCTAGAGATTTGGAGCGGACTGCTGGGGGGATTGAGCAGTTCTTC.

This clonotype was picked up many times. This chain joins TRBV20-1 and TRBJ2-5, with D perhaps matching TRBD1 (6 bases). CDR3 length: 15 amino acids. Germline V gene data show CDR1 as DFQATT and CDR2 as SNEGSKA (reference sequence). Trimming left V 6 bases short and J 5 bases short, with 22 bases between. The CDR3 region has the DNA TGCAGTGCCACATCATCAGGGGTCCTGGGGGAGACCCAGTACTTC. It encodes CSATSSGVLGETQYF.

This clonotype was observed at least ten times. The chain carries TRBV14 and TRBJ2-5; D may be TRBD1 (5 bases). The CDR3 spans 13 residues. Germline V lookup: CDR1 SGHDN, CDR2 FVKESK. V was pared by 0 bases and J by 4 bases, with 6 bases between. The CDR3 sequence: CASSQEGRETQYF. CDR3 DNA: TGTGCCAGCAGCCAAGAGGGGCGAGAGACCCAGTACTTC.

This clonotype was recorded at least ten times. This chain links TRBV24-1 with TRBJ2-5; D is ambiguous. CDR1 is KGHDR and CDR2 is SFDVKD in the germline V gene. The CDR3 has 13 amino acids. V was shortened by 9 bases and J by 0 bases, with 10 bases between the two germline ends. CDR3 protein: CATAEADQETQYF. CDR3 coding DNA: TGTGCCACCGCTGAGGCGGACCAAGAGACCCAGTACTTC.

This clonotype was detected ten times or more. CDR3 in amino acids: CASSFAWGNQPQHF. In DNA, the CDR3 is TGTGCCAGCAGCTTTGCCTGGGGGAATCAGCCCCAGCATTTT. The chain employs TRBV7-9 and TRBJ1-5, with D perhaps matching TRBD1 (5 bases). Germline CDR1 and CDR2: SEHNR and FQNEAQ (reference sequence). The CDR3 contains 14 residues. The V end was cut by 3 bases, the J end by 4 bases, with 10 bases between.

This clonotype was seen many times. The chain links TRBV28 to TRBJ2-2; D gene uncertain. In germline, CDR1 is MDHEN, CDR2 SYDVKM. The CDR3 has 16 amino acids. The ends were cut back, 0 bases at V and 4 bases at J, with 12 bases in the middle. The CDR3 nucleotides read TGTGCCAGCAGTTTATGGGAGAGTCAGCGCACCGGGGAGCTGTTTTTT. This sequence encodes CASSLWESQRTGELFF.

This clonotype was recorded a few times. The V and J genes are TRBV7-9 and TRBJ1-5; TRBD1 might be the D (6 bases). V was cut by 2 bases and J by 13 bases, with 15 bases left in between. Per germline, CDR1 SEHNR and CDR2 FQNEAQ (reference sequence). The CDR3 consists of 13 residues. CDR3 sequence (DNA): TGTGCCAGCAGCTTAATATACGGGGGCCCACAGCATTTT. Its translation: CASSLIYGGPQHF.